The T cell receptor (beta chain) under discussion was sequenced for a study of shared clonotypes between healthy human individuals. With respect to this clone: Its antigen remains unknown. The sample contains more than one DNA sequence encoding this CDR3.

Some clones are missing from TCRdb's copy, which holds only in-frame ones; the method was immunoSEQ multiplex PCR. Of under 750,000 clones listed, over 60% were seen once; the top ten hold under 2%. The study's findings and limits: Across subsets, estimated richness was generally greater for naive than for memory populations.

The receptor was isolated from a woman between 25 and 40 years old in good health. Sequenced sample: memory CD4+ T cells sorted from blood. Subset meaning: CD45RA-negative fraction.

The CDR3, as DNA: TGTGCCAGCAGTGAACGGACTAGCGGGAGTTACGAGCAGTACTTC. It codes for CASSERTSGSYEQYF. The gene calls are TRBV6-1 and TRBJ2-7; 13 bases are a match to TRBD2. The CDR3 runs 15 residues. In germline, CDR1 is MNHNS, CDR2 SASEGT. The V segment lost 2 bases and the J segment 4 bases; nucleotides outside the gene matches: 2.